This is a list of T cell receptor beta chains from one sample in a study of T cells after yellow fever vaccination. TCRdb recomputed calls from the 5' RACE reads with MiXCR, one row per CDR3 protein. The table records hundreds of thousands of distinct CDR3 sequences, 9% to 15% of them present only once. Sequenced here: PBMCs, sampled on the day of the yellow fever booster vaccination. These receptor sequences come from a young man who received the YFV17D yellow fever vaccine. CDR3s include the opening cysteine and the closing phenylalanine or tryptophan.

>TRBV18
CASSQTGTGVNEKLFF
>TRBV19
CATGDGSFYNEQFF
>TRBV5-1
CASSLQATSGNTIYF
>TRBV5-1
CASSPDIYNEQFF
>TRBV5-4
CASSFAGGINEQFF
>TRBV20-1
CSATVGAQPQHF
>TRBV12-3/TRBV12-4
CASSGTGWYEQYF
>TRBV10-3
CAITGGDQPQHF
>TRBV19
CASSTGRNEKLFF
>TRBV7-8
CASSFQPDEQYF
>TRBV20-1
CSASLAGGPDEQFF
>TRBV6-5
CASSYQTSGIREQYF
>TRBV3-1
CASSPGLAGTYEQYF
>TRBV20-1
CSAHDWYNEQFF
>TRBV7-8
CASRHSIRDRNTGELFF
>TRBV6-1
CASGQGKRTYEQYF
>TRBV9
CASSAWDRLDGYTF
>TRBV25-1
CASSWTSEQYF
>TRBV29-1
CSVLRPGLEPQYF
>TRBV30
CAWSVGGDEQFF
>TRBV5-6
CASSLGGGTGRYNEQFF
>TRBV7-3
CASSNSSDTQYF
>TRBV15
CATSRGQLYNSPLHF
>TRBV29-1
CSVEASRGETQYF
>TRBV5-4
CASSLATADYGYTF
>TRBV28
CASSNLGPGELFF
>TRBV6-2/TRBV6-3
CASSSTLYGYTF
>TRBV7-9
CASSLGPARQGNQPQHF